This TCR beta chain came from a study of T-cell reconstitution after alpha-beta-depleted transplantation in children. Preparation of the TCRbeta library involved a method that used unique molecular identifiers. In TCRdb, the PCR reads were re-called with MiXCR into one record per CDR3 protein. Of roughly 220,000 distinct CDR3 sequences listed, about 11% are singletons. Only a few counts were recorded for this clonotype. The V gene lost 6 bases and the J gene lost 8 bases, with 7 bases spanning the gap. Germline CDR1 reads LGHDT; CDR2 reads YNNKEL (reference sequence). The length of the CDR3 is 11 residues.

The source material was PBMCs from the stem cell graft donor, sampled from the stem cell graft. This clonotype originated in a human donor who donated a stem cell graft to a child with acute lymphoblastic leukemia. This rearrangement joins TRBV3-1 to TRBJ1-4; D unclear. The CDR3 nucleotides read TGTGCCAGCAGGTCGGCAGAAAAACTGTTTTTT. Protein product: CASRSAEKLFF.